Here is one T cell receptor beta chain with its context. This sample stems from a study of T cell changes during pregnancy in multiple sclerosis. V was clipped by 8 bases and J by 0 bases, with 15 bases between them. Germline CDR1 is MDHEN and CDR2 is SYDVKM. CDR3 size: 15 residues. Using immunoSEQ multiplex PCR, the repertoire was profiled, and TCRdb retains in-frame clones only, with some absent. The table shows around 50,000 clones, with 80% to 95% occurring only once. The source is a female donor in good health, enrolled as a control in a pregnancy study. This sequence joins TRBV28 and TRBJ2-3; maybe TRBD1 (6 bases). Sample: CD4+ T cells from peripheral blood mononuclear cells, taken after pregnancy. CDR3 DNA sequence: TGTGCCAGCGGTACTGACAGGTCTAGCACAGATACGCAGTATTTT. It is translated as CASGTDRSSTDTQYF.